This T cell receptor (beta chain) was observed in a study of cytomegalovirus exposure and HLA in healthy donors. The CDR3 spans 12 residues. Trimming took off 4 bases at V and 2 bases at J, with 7 bases between the two ends. Germline V gene sequence: CDR1 SQVTM, CDR2 ANQGSEA. Use of 60 Vbeta and 13 Jbeta primers characterized the PCR. TCRdb's copy holds only in-frame clones and misses some; the assay was immunoSEQ multiplex PCR. The table shows fewer than 200,000 clones, with 82% occurring only once. This sequence joins TRBV29-1 and TRBJ2-3; D unresolved. Input material: PBMCs. This receptor was identified in a male donor in good health and CMV-seronegative. This CDR3 is CSVVLNTDTQYF. DNA of the CDR3: TGCAGCGTTGTACTGAACACAGATACGCAGTATTTT.